A selection of T cell receptor beta chains follows, all from one sample in a study of OX40 agonist ivuxolimab in advanced cancers. Measured with immunoSEQ multiplex PCR; TCRdb has only the in-frame clones, and not every one. The top ten clones hold roughly 21% of a sample with about 27,000 clones, around 90% of them seen once. Sample: CD4+ or CD8+ T cells sorted from blood, taken in a trial of the OX40 agonist ivuxolimab. Receptor source: an adult with an advanced solid tumor such as melanoma, head and neck, liver or kidney cancer. The CDR3 runs from the conserved cysteine through the conserved F or W. Each record gives: clone size, D gene, V gene, J gene, CDR3 DNA, CDR3 protein. A D gene is named only where the DNA matches it firmly. Not all rows give a size; the values are once, few, many and, for expanded clones, a class.

-	-	TRBV11-2	TRBJ2-1	TGTGCCAGCAGCTTGGGAAATTATGGCTCCTACAATGAGCAGTTCTTC	CASSLGNYGSYNEQFF
-	-	TRBV27	TRBJ2-1	TGTGCCAGCAGTTTAGGACTCCTAACCTACAATGAGCAGTTCTTC	CASSLGLLTYNEQFF
-	TRBD2	TRBV4-3	TRBJ2-1	TGCGCCAGCAGCCGAGAGAGCGGGGGGGCCTACAATGAGCAGTTCTTC	CASSRESGGAYNEQFF
-	-	TRBV19	TRBJ1-1	TGTGCCAGTATCGCAGGGTATTTCACTGAAGCTTTCTTT	CASIAGYFTEAFF
-	-	TRBV5-1	TRBJ1-1	TGCGCCAGCAGCCTAAATGGGGGGAACACTGAAGCTTTCTTT	CASSLNGGNTEAFF
once	TRBD1	TRBV18	TRBJ2-1	TGTGCCAGCTCACCGGGACAGGGTAGGTTGGATGAGCAGTTCTTC	CASSPGQGRLDEQFF
few	-	TRBV11-3	TRBJ1-1	TGTGCCAGCAGCCTTTCCATGTACACTGAAGCTTTCTTT	CASSLSMYTEAFF
-	TRBD1	TRBV7-8	TRBJ2-3	TGTGCCAGCAGCTTAGTAAGGGGGCCAACAGATACGCAGTATTTT	CASSLVRGPTDTQYF
-	-	TRBV14	TRBJ2-2	TGTGCCAGCAGTGTCGGGGCCACGAACACCGGGGAGCTGTTTTTT	CASSVGATNTGELFF
once	-	TRBV29-1	TRBJ1-1	TGCAGCGTAGACTTACCGCCGGGGGGAGGGACTGAAGCTTTCTTT	CSVDLPPGGGTEAFF
-	TRBD1	TRBV9	TRBJ1-1	TGTGCCAGCAGCGCCGACCCGACAGGGGCGAGCACTGAAGCTTTCTTT	CASSADPTGASTEAFF
-	-	TRBV19	TRBJ1-4	TGTGCCAGTAGTATAGATCGGGACGTGGGGGGAAAACTGTTTTTT	CASSIDRDVGGKLFF
-	-	TRBV9	TRBJ2-5	TGTGCCAGCAGCGTAGATGGGTACCAAGAGACCCAGTACTTC	CASSVDGYQETQYF
-	TRBD2	TRBV7-8	TRBJ2-2	TGTGCCAGCAGCTTGCTAGCGGGGGGTAGAACCGGGGAGCTGTTTTTT	CASSLLAGGRTGELFF
-	-	TRBV5-1	TRBJ2-1	TGCGCCAGCAGCAGTCCGGGCCAAAGAAATGAGCAGTTCTTC	CASSSPGQRNEQFF
-	TRBD1	TRBV4-3	TRBJ1-1	TGCGCCAGCAGCGGGGGGACAGGGATGAACACTGAAGCTTTCTTT	CASSGGTGMNTEAFF
-	TRBD2	TRBV28	TRBJ2-1	TGTGCCAGCAGTTTAAGGGCTAGCGGGGCTGAGCAGTTCTTC	CASSLRASGAEQFF
-	TRBD1	TRBV11-2	TRBJ2-7	TGTGCCAGCAGCTCCTGGGACAGTCCCTACGAGCAGTACTTC	CASSSWDSPYEQYF
-	-	TRBV27	TRBJ1-4	TGTGCCAGCAGTCCCGGGACCCCTGGAAAACTGTTTTTT	CASSPGTPGKLFF
-	-	TRBV7-9	TRBJ2-7	TGTGCCAGCAGCTTAGTTAATCCTTACGAGCAGTACTTC	CASSLVNPYEQYF
-	-	TRBV7-3	TRBJ2-1	TGTGCCAGCAGCTTAGATGCTTACAATGAGCAGTTCTTC	CASSLDAYNEQFF
-	-	TRBV7-9	TRBJ2-7	TGTGCCAGCAGCGGCAGCCAGGCCTACGAGCAGTACTTC	CASSGSQAYEQYF
-	TRBD2	TRBV7-9	TRBJ2-3	TGTGCCAGCAGCTTAGTTACTAGCGGAACTTTCACAGATACGCAGTATTTT	CASSLVTSGTFTDTQYF
few	-	TRBV5-1	TRBJ2-1	TGCGCCAGCAGCTTCGGAAGGTTACGGGACTTAACCTACAATGAGCAGTTCTTC	CASSFGRLRDLTYNEQFF
-	-	TRBV28	TRBJ1-1	TGTGCCAGCAGTTTATTGGGGTCGTTGGAAGCTTTCTTT	CASSLLGSLEAFF
few	-	TRBV5-1	TRBJ1-1	TGCGCCAGCAGCTTGGAAAGTTTAAGGTTCGATGAAGCTTTCTTT	CASSLESLRFDEAFF